The following is a TCR beta chain sequence with its context. In the source study's methods: Estimation of nucleated cell counts was performed using reference gene primer amplification. Sequencing used immunoSEQ multiplex PCR; TCRdb keeps in-frame clones, though not all of them. Clone size and the V and J calls come from that table; the DNA yielded D and trimming. The data contain over 65,000 clones, about 81% of them singletons. There are 15 residues in the CDR3. Losses at the gene ends were 5 bases for V and 4 bases for J; bases not matched to a gene: 10. Germline values: CDR1 SEHNR, CDR2 FQNEAQ (reference sequence). The record originates from a study of blood T cell repertoires in COVID-19. Overall study: COVID-19 samples, acute and convalescent, were from the United States, Italy and Spain. T cells, B-cell-depleted T cells, or PBMCs provided the cDNA or gDNA that served as material.

The sequence derives from a human donor in a cohort sampled during active COVID-19. The chain combines TRBV7-9 with TRBJ1-1; 7 bases are shared with TRBD1. Material: peripheral blood. CDR3 region: CASSVRQGGATEAFF. For the CDR3, the DNA is TGTGCCAGCAGCGTGCGACAGGGCGGGGCCACTGAAGCTTTCTTT.